These 7 T cell receptor beta chains share one sample of origin, sequenced in a study of shared clonotypes between healthy human individuals. Naivety among CD8 cells was defined by CD45RO negativity and positive CCR7 selection, thereby excluding terminally differentiated effector memory CD45RA+ cells. The table came from immunoSEQ multiplex PCR; TCRdb's copy has only in-frame clones and leaves some out. Of approximately 2,000,000 clones listed, 80% to 95% were seen once; the top ten hold around 1.7%. The sample was naive CD8+ T cells from PBMCs. All receptors derive from a man aged 18 to 29 in good health. Some clones in this sample may be carry-over from other donors' samples.

The chain combines TRBV25-1 with TRBJ2-7; maybe TRBD2 (5 bases). The CDR3 runs 15 residues. Per germline, CDR1 MGHDK and CDR2 SYGVNS. Between the trimmed V and J ends, which lost 10 bases and 5 bases, there was a span of 24 bases. CDR3 sequence: CANAFYTASPHEQYF. The CDR3 coding sequence is TGTGCCAACGCCTTTTACACGGCTAGCCCCCACGAGCAGTACTTC.

The chain uses TRBV7-3 and TRBJ2-2; weak D call: TRBD1 (5 bases). The V end was cut by 8 bases, the J end by 2 bases, with 12 bases between. The CDR3 is made up of 14 amino acids. Germline V gives CDR1 SGHTA, CDR2 FQGTGA. Here the CDR3 reads CASAQGSNTGELFF. The CDR3 nucleotides are TGTGCCAGCGCGCAGGGTAGCAACACCGGGGAGCTGTTTTTT.

V usage is TRBV2 and J usage is TRBJ2-2, with D possibly called TRBD1 or TRBD2 (5 bases each). This CDR3 spans 15 amino acids. Germline CDR1 reads SNHLY; CDR2 reads FYNNEI. Trimming took 1 base from V and 5 from J, leaving 11 bases between them. For the CDR3, the DNA is TGTGCCAGCAGTGAAGGCAGGGAGAAGACCGGGGAGCTGTTTTTT. It is translated as CASSEGREKTGELFF.

J is TRBJ2-3 and V is TRBV5-1; unclear D gene. CDR1 and CDR2 (germline): SGHRS, YFSETQ. Trimming removed 5 bases at V and 2 bases at J, with 24 bases between. This CDR3 is 18 amino acids long. CDR3 bases: TGCGCCAGCAGGAATAGTAAAATGGCACACCCCGACACAGATACGCAGTATTTT. Its translation: CASRNSKMAHPDTDTQYF.

The rearrangement uses TRBV15 and TRBJ2-4, with 9 bases identical to TRBD1. The V and J ends lost 4 bases and 0 bases, in that order; junction bases with no gene match: 7. In germline, CDR1 is LNHNV, CDR2 YYDKDF (reference sequence). The CDR3 length is 17 residues. The CDR3 sequence is CATSTIQDRGAKNIQYF. CDR3 DNA sequence: TGTGCCACCAGCACCATACAGGACAGGGGAGCCAAAAACATTCAGTACTTC.

The chain combines TRBV15 with TRBJ2-7; 9 nucleotides agree with TRBD2. Trimming at V came to 4 bases and at J to 3 bases, leaving 4 bases not matched to a gene. Germline V gives CDR1 LNHNV, CDR2 YYDKDF (reference sequence). The CDR3 sequence is 14 residues long. Written as DNA, the CDR3 is TGTGCCACCAGCATGACTAGCGGTAGCTACGAGCAGTACTTC. It is translated as CATSMTSGSYEQYF.

With respect to this clone: Additional DNA sequences in this sample encode the identical CDR3. This sequence joins TRBV27 and TRBJ2-1, with 8 bases matching TRBD2. V was pared by 3 bases and J by 3 bases, with 4 bases of the junction left unmatched. Germline values: CDR1 MNHEY, CDR2 SMNVEV (reference sequence). The CDR3 is 15 amino acids. The CDR3 DNA reads as TGTGCCAGCAGTTTGAGGCTAGCGGGCTACAATGAGCAGTTCTTC. Protein product: CASSLRLAGYNEQFF.